The clone carrying this TCR beta chain was seen more than once but under ten times. The antigen is not known. Each CDR3 protein gets one entry after TCRdb re-called the 5' RACE reads with MiXCR. This repertoire shows approximately 1.8 million distinct CDR3 sequences, about 32% found once; its top ten account for about 0.25%. The source of the sample is a study of identical twins. This CDR3 spans 12 amino acids. The V end was cut by 7 bases, the J end by 2 bases, with 7 bases between. Per germline, CDR1 MGHDK and CDR2 SYGVNS. Only healthy Caucasians were enrolled as donors. Study conclusions and caveats: The more abundant beta clonotypes in cord blood had fewer insertions, and memory repertoires did not show this. Twin pairs' shared out-of-frame alpha sequences were enriched in low generation probability. Where beta out-of-frame sequences were concerned, excess twin sharing was weaker.

Sequenced sample: cord blood. V gene TRBV25-1 combines with J gene TRBJ2-3; D not resolved. This receptor was taken from a newborn girl in good health. For the CDR3, the DNA is TGTGCCAGCAACCTATTCACAGATACGCAGTATTTT. Translating it yields CASNLFTDTQYF.